The 15 T cell receptor beta chains reported below all come from one sample, sequenced in a study of Graves' ophthalmopathy and Graves' hyperthyroidism (dated by TCRdb to the late 2010s). The run used an Illumina HiSeq 2000. For repertoire sequencing, TCR beta CDR3 regions were amplified from RNA transcripts. The first round was an RT-PCR using HTBI primers with the Qiagen OneStep RT-PCR kit, and this first round was followed by a second-round multiplex PCR, then size selection and purification. Using fastp trimming at Q25 and MiXCR clonotype assembly, TCRdb reanalyzed the public sequencing data and kept in-frame beta chains. A single entry per CDR3 protein holds the most common genes and DNA from its merged rows. The sample has around 670,000 distinct CDR3 sequences on record, 40% of them singletons. 44% of the sample belongs to the ten largest clones. The sample was peripheral blood. The receptors derive from an adult man with Graves' ophthalmopathy.

J is TRBJ2-7 and V is TRBV10-3; 10 bases agree with TRBD2. Trimming took 10 bases from V and 9 from J; bases not matched to a gene: 12. This CDR3 has 13 residues. Germline CDR1 ENHRY, CDR2 SYGVKD. In DNA form, the CDR3 reads TGTGCCACCAGGACTAGCGGCTTTCGGTCGCAGTACTTC. Protein product: CATRTSGFRSQYF.

Points on this clonotype: One end of the junction varies from germline; a read error may be responsible. V is TRBV25-1 and J is TRBJ2-2; D perhaps matches TRBD2 (5 bases). Germline V gives CDR1 MGHDK, CDR2 SYGVNS. There are 16 residues in the CDR3. The CDR3, as DNA: TGTGCCACCAGTGATCCGACTAAAACGGGCACCGGGGAGCTGTTTTTT. Translating gives CATSDPTKTGTGELFF.

This clonotype was detected ten times or more. This chain links TRBV11-2 with TRBJ2-7; D might be TRBD1 (6 bases). The CDR3 loop spans 15 amino acids. Germline V gene sequence: CDR1 SGHAT, CDR2 FQNNGV. The V end lost 3 bases, the J end lost 1 base, and 13 bases lay between the germline ends. The DNA for the CDR3 is TGTGCCAGCAGCTTTCCCGGACAGCGATCCTACGAGCAGTACTTC. Translated, it gives CASSFPGQRSYEQYF.

Worth noting for this clonotype: One junction end disagrees with the germline gene, perhaps due to a read error. The CDR3 region is CASSVGSAYTF. The CDR3 nucleotides are TGTGCCAGCAGTGTTGGCAGTGCCTACACCTTC. The V and J genes are TRBV10-3 and TRBJ1-2, with D hard to call. Germline V gene sequence: CDR1 ENHRY, CDR2 SYGVKD. This CDR3 region has 11 residues.

This clonotype was seen more than once but under ten times. The chain has TRBV12-3 or TRBV12-4 and TRBJ1-3; D gene unclear. CDR3 length equals 14 residues. Trimming left V 2 bases short and J 2 bases short, with 7 bases between. The CDR3 region has the DNA TGTGCCAGCAGTTTACGCAGGCCTGGAAACACCATATATTTT. Residues: CASSLRRPGNTIYF.

This clonotype was seen many times. V gene TRBV14 combines with J gene TRBJ1-1; 7 nucleotides agree with TRBD1. With 4 bases clipped from V and 1 base from J, the junction kept 6 bases outside the gene matches. Germline V gives CDR1 SGHDN, CDR2 FVKESK. This CDR3 comprises 15 residues. CDR3 residues: CASSLNRGRNTEAFF. The CDR3 coding sequence is TGTGCCAGCAGCCTAAACAGGGGACGGAACACTGAAGCTTTCTTT.

This clonotype was detected a few times. This sequence joins TRBV24-1 and TRBJ1-5; D is perhaps TRBD1 (5 bases). Germline assignment: CDR1 KGHDR and CDR2 SFDVKD. The CDR3 loop spans 15 amino acids. The V gene lost 11 bases and the J gene lost 0 bases, with 16 bases spanning the gap. This chain's CDR3 is CASSPGALSNQPQHF. The CDR3 DNA reads TGTGCCAGCTCACCCGGGGCCCTTAGCAATCAGCCCCAGCATTTT.

The gene calls are TRBV14 and TRBJ1-2, with 8 bases matching TRBD1. CDR3 size: 14 residues. From germline, CDR1 is SGHDN and CDR2 FVKESK. The V segment lost 3 bases and the J segment 7 bases; nucleotides outside the gene matches: 7. As DNA, the CDR3 is TGTGCCAGCAGCCAGGGCAGGGGGCGTCTTGGCTACACCTTC. Its protein product is CASSQGRGRLGYTF.

V is TRBV7-2 and J is TRBJ1-2, with D perhaps TRBD1 (5 bases). The CDR3 sequence is 15 residues long. Trimming shortened V by 2 bases and J by 6 bases, and 16 bases separated the two germline ends. The germline CDR1 and CDR2 sequences are SGHTA and FQGNSA. The CDR3 nucleotides read TGTGCCAGCAGCTTACGCCCCAGGGCTTTGGATGGCTACACCTTC. Residues: CASSLRPRALDGYTF.

In its sample, this clonotype was seen many times. The chain recombines TRBV9 with TRBJ1-4, with 7 bases that match TRBD1. The CDR3 is 14 amino acids. Trimming cost V 7 bases and J 6 bases; bases outside gene matches: 9. CDR1 SGDLS and CDR2 YYNGEE come from the germline V gene. The CDR3: CASCPGTVDEKLFF. CDR3 bases: TGTGCCAGCTGCCCCGGGACAGTGGATGAAAAACTGTTTTTT. Full variable domain (outside the CDR3, taken from reference TRBV9 and TRBJ1-4): DSGVTQTPKHLITATGQRVTLRCSPRSGDLSVYWYQQSLDQGLQFLIQYYNGEERAKGNILERFSAQQFPDLHSELNLSSLELGDSALYFCASCPGTVDEKLFFGSGTQLSVL.

This clonotype was detected only a few times. The chain has TRBV7-2 and TRBJ1-4; D is possibly TRBD1 (5 bases). Trimming removed 0 bases at V and 8 bases at J, with 10 bases between. The CDR3 is 14 amino acids. Germline assignment: CDR1 SGHTA and CDR2 FQGNSA. The DNA of the CDR3 is TGTGCCAGCAGCTTAGCGGCGGGGGGGGAAAAACTGTTTTTT. Its translation is CASSLAAGGEKLFF.

The chain links TRBV7-9 to TRBJ1-1, with TRBD1 identical over 7 bases. CDR1 and CDR2 from the germline V gene are SEHNR and FQNEAQ (reference sequence). V lost 5 bases and J lost 5; bases outside the gene matches: 17. This CDR3 has 17 residues. The CDR3 nucleotides read TGTGCCAGCAGCCCTTGGGAGCAGGGGGAAAGGAGAACTGAAGCTTTCTTT. It translates to CASSPWEQGERRTEAFF.

This clonotype was seen at least ten times. V is TRBV20-1 and J is TRBJ2-5; unclear D gene. Trimming stripped 6 bases from V and 2 bases from J, with 7 bases between. Germline V gene lookup returns CDR1 DFQATT and CDR2 SNEGSKA (reference sequence). This CDR3 has 11 amino acids. The CDR3 loop reads CSAVLQETQYF. The DNA for the CDR3 is TGCAGTGCCGTCCTTCAAGAGACCCAGTACTTC.

This clonotype has more than one count but fewer than ten. The rearrangement joins TRBV10-3 to TRBJ2-6; perhaps D is TRBD1 or TRBD2 (6 bases each). Germline lookup yields CDR1 ENHRY and CDR2 SYGVKD. The CDR3 loop spans 20 amino acids. Trimming took 2 bases from V and 1 from J, leaving 21 bases between them. The CDR3 sequence: CAISERGVQGKVSGANVLTF. The CDR3 nucleotides are TGTGCCATCAGTGAGAGGGGGGTCCAGGGGAAAGTATCTGGGGCCAACGTCCTGACTTTC.

A single count supports this clonotype. This chain links TRBV20-1 with TRBJ2-2; 7 bases are shared with TRBD1. In germline, CDR1 is DFQATT, CDR2 SNEGSKA (reference sequence). The CDR3 sequence is 17 residues long. V shed 0 bases, J shed 0 bases, and the junction held 7 bases outside the gene matches. This CDR3 is CSARDRDRPSNTGELFF. CDR3 nucleotide sequence: TGCAGTGCTAGAGATCGGGACAGACCTTCGAACACCGGGGAGCTGTTTTTT.